Listed here are 27 T cell receptor beta chains from one sample, sequenced in a study of follicular helper T cells after annual influenza vaccination. Clones were sequenced by immunoSEQ multiplex PCR, and TCRdb holds only the in-frame ones, with some missing. The top ten clones hold around 3.7% of a sample with some 700 clones, about 81% of them seen once. This sample's time point: 2015-2016 season, pre-vaccination. The sequenced sample was CXCR5+ CD38+ circulating T follicular helper cells from blood, obtained on the day of influenza vaccination. Subset denoted: circulating Tfh, non-naive CD4+CXCR5+PD-1+ (ICOS+CD38+ or ICOS-CD38-). These receptors came from an adult who received the influenza vaccine.

The chain has TRBV18 and TRBJ1-2, with D possibly being TRBD1 (5 bases). The V and J ends lost 2 bases and 0 bases respectively, with 10 bases between them. Germline V lookup: CDR1 KGHSH, CDR2 LQKENI. The CDR3 is made up of 15 amino acids. For the CDR3, the DNA is TGTGCCAGCTCACCAAATAGACAGTCTAACTATGGCTACACCTTC. This sequence encodes CASSPNRQSNYGYTF.

The chain is built from TRBV29-1 and TRBJ2-5; 7 bases match TRBD2. Germline V gene data show CDR1 as SQVTM and CDR2 as ANQGSEA. After removal of 3 bases from V and 1 base from J, the junction contained 2 bases not matched to a gene. The CDR3 is made up of 13 amino acids. Written as DNA, the CDR3 is TGCAGCGTTGAGGCGGGAGCCCAAGAGACCCAGTACTTC. Translation: CSVEAGAQETQYF.

This sequence joins TRBV7-2 and TRBJ1-4; D is unclear. The V end was cut by 1 base, the J end by 8 bases, with 5 bases between. CDR3 size: 12 residues. Germline CDR1 SGHTA, CDR2 FQGNSA. CDR3 amino acids: CASSLEREKLFF. The CDR3 nucleotides read TGTGCCAGCAGCTTAGAAAGGGAAAAACTGTTTTTT.

This chain uses TRBV18 with TRBJ1-1; 9 bases line up with TRBD1. From germline, CDR1 is KGHSH and CDR2 LQKENI. CDR3 size: 14 residues. V dropped 5 bases and J dropped 5; count of bases not matched to a gene: 6. CDR3 in DNA: TGTGCCAGCTCATCGGACAGGGGATATACTGAAGCTTTCTTT. This translates into CASSSDRGYTEAFF.

CDR3 sequence (DNA): TGTGCCAGCAGCCAAGTTACCGGGGTTTCTGGCGAGCAGTACTTC. Its translation is CASSQVTGVSGEQYF. The chain uses TRBV4-2 and TRBJ2-7; D possibly corresponds to TRBD2 (5 bases). V lost 1 base and J lost 6, with 16 bases in between. This CDR3 contains 15 residues. The germline gives CDR1 LGHNA, CDR2 YNFKEQ.

V gene TRBV5-5 combines with J gene TRBJ1-2; possibly TRBD1 for D (5 bases). The germline V gene encodes CDR1 SGHKS and CDR2 YYEKEE (reference sequence). The V gene lost 3 bases and the J gene lost 0 bases, with 12 bases spanning the gap. The CDR3 extends over 15 amino acids. The CDR3 DNA is TGTGCCAGCAGCTCTCCAGGGAGTCCTAACTATGGCTACACCTTC. This sequence encodes CASSSPGSPNYGYTF.

The chain joins TRBV4-1 to TRBJ1-1; the D is unclear. CDR3 length equals 14 residues. Germline loops: CDR1 MGHRA, CDR2 YSYEKL. The V and J ends lost 0 bases and 4 bases respectively, with 9 bases between them. The CDR3 nucleotides read TGCGCCAGCAGCCAAGATCTCATACTCACTGAAGCTTTCTTT. It specifies CASSQDLILTEAFF.

The chain is built from TRBV11-3 and TRBJ2-7; TRBD1 matches at 10 bases. V lost 1 base, J lost 6 bases, and 18 bases stayed unmatched. The CDR3 sequence is 19 residues long. In germline, CDR1 is SGHNT, CDR2 YENEEA. The CDR3 region has the DNA TGTGCCAGCAGCTTAGCCGGGACAGGGGTTTTTCTCCCAGGGGGCGAGCAGTACTTC. This gives the protein CASSLAGTGVFLPGGEQYF. The full variable domain, rest sourced from reference TRBV11-3 and TRBJ2-7, is EAGVVQSPRYKIIEKKQPVAFWCNPISGHNTLYWYLQNLGQGPELLIRYENEEAVDDSQLPKDRFSAERLKGVDSTLKIQPAELGDSAVYLCASSLAGTGVFLPGGEQYFGPGTRLTVT.

The chain joins TRBV5-1 to TRBJ2-2; 11 positions match TRBD2. The J segment lost 1 base and the V segment lost 4 bases, leaving 3 bases of the junction unmatched. This CDR3 is 16 amino acids long. Germline CDR1 and CDR2: SGHRS and YFSETQ. The CDR3 coding sequence is TGCGCCAGCAGCATAGCGGGGGGGCTGAACACCGGGGAGCTGTTTTTT. It codes for CASSIAGGLNTGELFF.

This clone was recorded a few times. The V gene is TRBV11-3, the J gene TRBJ2-7, with a possible D match to TRBD1 (6 bases). Germline-derived CDR1 and CDR2 are SGHNT and YENEEA. This CDR3 contains 14 residues. Trimming took off 5 bases at V and 6 bases at J, with 17 bases between the two ends. CDR3 region: CASSLPSGAGEQYF. CDR3 bases: TGTGCCAGCAGCCTGCCTTCAGGGGCGGGCGAGCAGTACTTC.

The V and J genes are TRBV18 and TRBJ1-2, with a weak D call TRBD1 (6 bases). There are 15 residues in the CDR3. Trimming took 4 bases from V and 1 from J, leaving 13 bases between them. Germline lookup yields CDR1 KGHSH and CDR2 LQKENI. This CDR3 reads CASSHRDNNNYGYTF. In DNA form, the CDR3 reads TGTGCCAGCTCACACCGGGACAATAATAACTATGGCTACACCTTC.

The chain has TRBV12-5 and TRBJ2-3; D possibly corresponds to TRBD2 (5 bases). CDR1 is LGHNT and CDR2 is FRNRAP in the germline V gene. V lost 5 bases and J lost 6, with 12 bases in between. The CDR3 length is 13 residues. The chain's CDR3 is CASGRDRLDTQYF. DNA of the CDR3: TGTGCTAGTGGTCGGGATCGGCTGGATACGCAGTATTTT.

V gene TRBV14 combines with J gene TRBJ1-2; 10 bases are a match to TRBD1. CDR1 is SGHDN, CDR2 FVKESK, per germline. The V gene end was trimmed by 1 base and the J gene end by 5 bases; junction bases not matched to a gene: 4. The CDR3 contains 15 residues. The chain's CDR3 is CASSQAGTGVYGYTF. The CDR3 DNA is TGTGCCAGCAGCCAAGCAGGGACAGGGGTTTATGGCTACACCTTC.

The V call is TRBV10-3, the J call TRBJ1-5; D unclear. Germline CDR1 reads ENHRY; CDR2 reads SYGVKD. The CDR3 runs 12 residues. The V and J ends lost 11 bases and 3 bases respectively, with 11 bases between them. The chain's CDR3 is CAAGIDNQPQHF. CDR3 in DNA: TGTGCCGCCGGTATCGACAATCAGCCCCAGCATTTT.

The chain employs TRBV5-1 and TRBJ2-2, with a tentative D call TRBD2 (5 bases). Germline V CDR1 and CDR2: SGHRS, YFSETQ. The V end lost 7 bases, the J end lost 8 bases, and 21 bases lay between the germline ends. The CDR3 is 15 amino acids. CDR3 bases: TGCGCCAGCTGTGAGGGCTGGAGGACCCAGGGGGAGCTGTTTTTT. It translates to CASCEGWRTQGELFF.

This chain links TRBV11-3 with TRBJ1-1, with 9 positions matching TRBD1. This CDR3 has 16 residues. CDR1 and CDR2 from the germline V gene are SGHNT and YENEEA. The trim removed 5 bases at V and 4 bases at J, leaving 11 bases unmatched. CDR3 amino acids: CASSVRQGVRGTEAFF. CDR3 nucleotides: TGTGCCAGCAGCGTCAGACAGGGGGTGAGGGGCACTGAAGCTTTCTTT.

This rearrangement joins TRBV27 to TRBJ1-2; D is ambiguous. There are 13 residues in the CDR3. Trimming removed 4 bases from V and 6 bases from J, with 12 bases in between. Germline-derived CDR1 and CDR2 are MNHEY and SMNVEV (reference sequence). The CDR3 loop reads CASSSGKQDGYTF. The DNA for the CDR3 is TGTGCCAGCAGTTCTGGAAAGCAGGATGGCTACACCTTC.

V and J are TRBV5-5 and TRBJ1-5; the D is unclear. V lost 2 bases and J lost 0, with 9 bases in between. Germline-derived CDR1 and CDR2 are SGHKS and YYEKEE (reference sequence). This CDR3 is 15 amino acids long. CDR3 protein: CASSFGETSNQPQHF. In DNA form, the CDR3 reads TGTGCCAGCAGCTTCGGGGAGACTAGCAATCAGCCCCAGCATTTT.

This chain joins TRBV5-4 and TRBJ2-3; no clear D gene. The CDR3 spans 16 residues. The V end lost 0 bases, the J end lost 4 bases, and 15 bases lay between the germline ends. Looked up from germline, CDR1 is SGHNT and CDR2 is YYREEE (reference sequence). CDR3 in DNA: TGTGCCAGCAGCTTGGGTCCCGGCTCCCTCCCAGATACGCAGTATTTT. This encodes CASSLGPGSLPDTQYF.

The V and J genes are TRBV30 and TRBJ2-7; either TRBD1 or TRBD2 may fit D (5 bases each). The CDR3 has 15 amino acids. Germline assignment: CDR1 GTSNPN and CDR2 SVGIG (reference sequence). The ends were cut back, 7 bases at V and 2 bases at J, with 21 bases in the middle. Written as DNA, the CDR3 is TGTGCCTCTAAAACGCTACCCTCGGGACCCTACGAGCAGTACTTC. Translating gives CASKTLPSGPYEQYF.

This clone was detected once. The chain combines TRBV2 with TRBJ2-5; D gene uncertain. Germline V gives CDR1 SNHLY, CDR2 FYNNEI. The CDR3 is made up of 14 amino acids. Trimming removed 0 bases at V and 5 bases at J, with 10 bases between. The CDR3 nucleotides read TGTGCCAGCAGTGAAGCGCTTCTTCTGGAGACCCAGTACTTC. Protein: CASSEALLLETQYF.

This CDR3 reads CASSVTGANYGYTF. The CDR3 DNA is TGCGCCAGCAGCGTCACAGGGGCCAACTATGGCTACACCTTC. The chain has TRBV5-1 and TRBJ1-2, with 7 bases lining up with TRBD1. The CDR3 covers 14 residues. CDR1 SGHRS and CDR2 YFSETQ come from the germline V gene. Trimming cost V 4 bases and J 2 bases; bases outside gene matches: 5.

The chain couples TRBV6-5 to TRBJ2-1, with TRBD1 matching 7 bases. Germline CDR1 and CDR2: MNHEY and SVGAGI. J lost 9 bases, V lost 6 bases, and 11 bases had no gene match. The CDR3 runs 14 residues. The CDR3 protein is CASRRQGSLFEQFF. In nucleotides, the CDR3 is TGTGCCAGCAGACGACAGGGAAGTCTTTTTGAGCAGTTCTTC.

The chain combines TRBV5-1 with TRBJ2-1; 11 nucleotides match TRBD2. The J segment lost 7 bases and the V segment lost 0 bases, leaving 6 bases of the junction unmatched. There are 16 residues in the CDR3. Germline V gene data show CDR1 as SGHRS and CDR2 as YFSETQ. The CDR3 nucleotides are TGCGCCAGCAGCTTGGGACCTAGCGGGGGGAAGAATGAGCAGTTCTTC. Translating it yields CASSLGPSGGKNEQFF.

The chain uses TRBV6-1 and TRBJ2-7, with TRBD1 matching over 8 bases. Germline CDR1 is MNHNS and CDR2 is SASEGT. CDR3 length: 16 amino acids. V lost 3 bases, J lost 0 bases, and 7 bases stayed unmatched. CDR3: CASSDWGTGSSYEQYF. The CDR3 nucleotides are TGTGCCAGCAGTGATTGGGGGACAGGATCCTCCTACGAGCAGTACTTC.

The chain carries TRBV4-1 and TRBJ2-6; D may match TRBD1 or TRBD2 (5 bases each). V was trimmed by 4 bases and J by 6 bases, leaving 22 bases between them. This CDR3 spans 18 amino acids. Germline V CDR1 and CDR2: MGHRA, YSYEKL. CDR3 amino acids: CASSPRAAGAQEANVLTF. CDR3 nucleotide sequence: TGCGCCAGCAGCCCGCGGGCCGCCGGGGCACAAGAGGCCAACGTCCTGACTTTC.

The V call is TRBV10-3, the J call TRBJ1-1; 11 positions match TRBD1. The CDR3 has 16 amino acids. V trimming: 6 bases; J trimming: 2 bases; junction bases outside the gene matches: 8. In germline, CDR1 is ENHRY, CDR2 SYGVKD. The CDR3 DNA is TGTGCCATCAGGCGGGACAGGGGGTTTACTAACACTGAAGCTTTCTTT. Amino acid sequence: CAIRRDRGFTNTEAFF.